This TCR beta chain was sequenced in a study of cytomegalovirus exposure and HLA in healthy donors. To note about this clone: Its target is not known.

The PCR ran on 60 Vbeta and 13 Jbeta primers. Clones were read by immunoSEQ multiplex PCR, and TCRdb kept only the in-frame ones, dropping some. The data show around 140,000 clones, about 77% seen once. Study-level results: Later genetic work tied a missense DCLRE1C variant to beta-chain V and J trimming.

V was clipped by 5 bases and J by 7 bases, with 20 bases between them. The CDR3 is made up of 16 amino acids. Germline lookup yields CDR1 SGHAT and CDR2 FQNNGV. The TCR was taken from a male donor in good health and CMV-seronegative. Sequencing was performed on PBMCs. V is TRBV11-2 and J is TRBJ2-2, with D perhaps TRBD1 (6 bases). CDR3 region: CASSPQSTTGNGELFF. In nucleotides, the CDR3 is TGTGCCAGCAGCCCGCAATCTACAACAGGGAACGGGGAGCTGTTTTTT.